This T cell receptor beta chain was recorded in a study of T cells in Graves' hyperthyroidism and ophthalmopathy. General study results and limits: Through a model of 13 V-J features, ophthalmopathy was separated from stable hyperthyroidism.

RNA transcripts were the template for amplifying TCR beta CDR3 regions. First-round RT-PCR with HTBI primers amplified the TCR CDR3 region. TCRdb used MiXCR to reprocess the multiplex PCR reads, holding one entry per CDR3 protein. The sample contains roughly 640,000 distinct CDR3 sequences, more than 15% of which appear only once. PBMCs stemmed from 10 ml fresh peripheral blood. A remark on this clonotype: As yet, its antigen is unknown.

The CDR3 is 14 amino acids. Germline V CDR1 and CDR2: SQVTM, ANQGSEA. Deletions cut 6 bases from V and 0 bases from J, with 14 bases between. This chain joins TRBV29-1 and TRBJ2-5; D may correspond to TRBD1 or TRBD2 (5 bases each). The origin of this receptor is a woman aged 35 to 49 with Graves' ophthalmopathy. The specimen sequenced was blood. CDR3 in DNA: TGCAGCGTAGGGGACGTACCCCACCAAGAGACCCAGTACTTC. It yields the protein CSVGDVPHQETQYF.